The clone carrying this TCR beta chain is a singleton in its sample. The antigen remains undetermined. These data belong to a study of shared clonotypes between healthy human individuals. Study findings and constraints: Donor scarcity curtailed the genetic and exposure-history diversity represented herein. Non-shared clonotypes showed lower generation probabilities than clonotypes common to all four donors.

Method: immunoSEQ multiplex PCR; TCRdb's copy keeps in-frame clones and lacks some. In the table there are about 2.1 million clones, around 93% of which are singletons. The naive CD8 subset, CD45RO-negative cells positively selected for CCR7, excluded terminally differentiated effector memory CD45RA+ cells. The CDR3 contains 14 residues. The V end lost 7 bases, the J end lost 3 bases, and 16 bases lay between the germline ends. Germline V lookup: CDR1 MNHEY, CDR2 SMNVEV (reference sequence). This clonotype was obtained from a man aged 18 to 35 in good health. Some clones in this sample may be carry-over from other donors' samples. This chain joins TRBV27 and TRBJ2-7; TRBD2 is a possible D gene (6 bases). Input material: naive CD8+ T cells from PBMCs. This CDR3 reads CASKSGDSLYEQYF. DNA of the CDR3: TGTGCCAGCAAATCGGGGGATAGTCTCTACGAGCAGTACTTC.